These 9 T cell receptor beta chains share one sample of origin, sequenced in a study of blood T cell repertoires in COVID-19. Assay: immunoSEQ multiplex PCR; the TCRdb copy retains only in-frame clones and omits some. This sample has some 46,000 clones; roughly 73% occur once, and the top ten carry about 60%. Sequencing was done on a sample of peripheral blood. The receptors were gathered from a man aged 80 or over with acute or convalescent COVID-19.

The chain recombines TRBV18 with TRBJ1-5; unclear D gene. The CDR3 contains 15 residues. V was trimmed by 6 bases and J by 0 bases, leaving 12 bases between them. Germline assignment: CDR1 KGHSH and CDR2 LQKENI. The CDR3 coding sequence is TGTGCCAGCTCTCTCATCGGAGATAGCAATCAGCCCCAGCATTTT. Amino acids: CASSLIGDSNQPQHF.

The CDR3 reads CASSPAGGMVYGYTF. The CDR3 bases are TGTGCCAGTAGTCCGGCGGGGGGGATGGTATATGGCTACACCTTC. The chain has TRBV19 and TRBJ1-2; D is perhaps TRBD1 (5 bases). The CDR3 has 15 residues. In germline, CDR1 is LNHDA, CDR2 SQIVND (reference sequence). Trimming took off 5 bases at V and 5 bases at J, with 18 bases between the two ends.

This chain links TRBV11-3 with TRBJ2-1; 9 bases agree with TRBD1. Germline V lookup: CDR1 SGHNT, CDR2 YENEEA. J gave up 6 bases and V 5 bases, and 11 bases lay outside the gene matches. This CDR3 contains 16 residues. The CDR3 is CASSAPGQGIINEQFF. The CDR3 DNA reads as TGTGCCAGCAGCGCACCGGGACAGGGAATCATCAATGAGCAGTTCTTC. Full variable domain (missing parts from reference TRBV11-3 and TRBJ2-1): EAGVVQSPRYKIIEKKQPVAFWCNPISGHNTLYWYLQNLGQGPELLIRYENEEAVDDSQLPKDRFSAERLKGVDSTLKIQPAELGDSAVYLCASSAPGQGIINEQFFGPGTRLTVL.

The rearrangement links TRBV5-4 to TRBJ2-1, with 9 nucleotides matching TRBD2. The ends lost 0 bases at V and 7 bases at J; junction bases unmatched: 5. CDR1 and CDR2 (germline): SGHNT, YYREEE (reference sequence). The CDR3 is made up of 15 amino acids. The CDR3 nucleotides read TGTGCCAGCAGCTTGGGTGGGACTAGCAGTAATGAGCAGTTCTTC. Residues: CASSLGGTSSNEQFF.

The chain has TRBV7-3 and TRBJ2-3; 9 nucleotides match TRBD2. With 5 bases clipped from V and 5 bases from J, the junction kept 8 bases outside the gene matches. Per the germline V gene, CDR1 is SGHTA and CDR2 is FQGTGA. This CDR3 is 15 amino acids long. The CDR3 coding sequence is TGTGCCAGCAGCCCTGGCGGGAGGGCCAGAGATACGCAGTATTTT. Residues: CASSPGGRARDTQYF.

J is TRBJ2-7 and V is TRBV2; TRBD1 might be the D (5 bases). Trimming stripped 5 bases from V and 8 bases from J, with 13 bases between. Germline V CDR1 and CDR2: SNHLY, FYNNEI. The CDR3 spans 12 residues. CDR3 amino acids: CASSPDSGKQYF. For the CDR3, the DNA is TGTGCCAGCAGTCCCGACAGTGGCAAGCAGTACTTC. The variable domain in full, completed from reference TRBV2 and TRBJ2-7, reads EPEVTQTPSHQVTQMGQEVILRCVPISNHLYFYWYRQILGQKVEFLVSFYNNEISEKSEIFDDQFSVERPDGSNFTLKIRSTKLEDSAMYFCASSPDSGKQYFGPGTRLTVT.

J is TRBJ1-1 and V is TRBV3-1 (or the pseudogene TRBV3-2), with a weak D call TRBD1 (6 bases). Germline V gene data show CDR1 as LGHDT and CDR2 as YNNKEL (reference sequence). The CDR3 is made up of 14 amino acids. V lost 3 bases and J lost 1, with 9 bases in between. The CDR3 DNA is TGTGCCAGCAGCCACACAGGGTCGAACACTGAAGCTTTCTTT. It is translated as CASSHTGSNTEAFF.

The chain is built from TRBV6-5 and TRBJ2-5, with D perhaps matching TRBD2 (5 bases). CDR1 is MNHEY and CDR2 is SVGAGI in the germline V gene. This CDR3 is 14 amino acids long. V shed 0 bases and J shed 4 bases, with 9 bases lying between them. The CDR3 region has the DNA TGTGCCAGCAGTTACTCGATACGGGGAGAGACCCAGTACTTC. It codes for CASSYSIRGETQYF.

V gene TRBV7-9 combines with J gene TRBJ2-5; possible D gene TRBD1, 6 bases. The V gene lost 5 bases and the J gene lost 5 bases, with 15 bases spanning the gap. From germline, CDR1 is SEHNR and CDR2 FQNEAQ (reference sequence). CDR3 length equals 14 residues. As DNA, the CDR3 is TGTGCCAGCAGCGCGGACAGTTCACGGGAGACCCAGTACTTC. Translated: CASSADSSRETQYF.